A selection of T cell receptor beta chains follows, all from one sample in a study of identifying expanded T cells in peripheral blood. Clones were read by immunoSEQ multiplex PCR, and TCRdb kept only the in-frame ones, dropping some. The sample includes some 81,000 clones, almost 85% of them seen just once. Sequenced input: blood. Receptors were obtained from a person aged 18 to 70 in good health. CDR3s include the opening cysteine and the closing phenylalanine or tryptophan. A D gene is named only where the DNA matches it firmly.

j_gene: TRBJ2-5
d_gene: NA
v_gene: TRBV29-1
CDR3aa: CSVEAHFQETQYF

j_gene: TRBJ2-1
d_gene: NA
v_gene: TRBV7-6
CDR3aa: CASSLQGSYNEQFF

j_gene: TRBJ1-5
d_gene: NA
v_gene: TRBV7-2
CDR3aa: CASSPGVNQPQHF

j_gene: TRBJ2-3
d_gene: TRBD2
v_gene: TRBV28
CDR3aa: CASSFPGLARDTQYF

j_gene: TRBJ2-1
d_gene: NA
v_gene: TRBV2
CDR3aa: CASRGGASSYNEQFF

j_gene: TRBJ1-2
d_gene: TRBD1
v_gene: TRBV28
CDR3aa: CASSFRTGRRVRYGYTF

j_gene: TRBJ1-4
d_gene: TRBD1
v_gene: TRBV28
CDR3aa: CASSSWTGSAWGTNEKLFF

j_gene: TRBJ2-7
d_gene: NA
v_gene: TRBV27
CDR3aa: CASSSILHGTAQAYEQYF

j_gene: TRBJ2-1
d_gene: TRBD2
v_gene: TRBV19
CDR3aa: CASSMGLAYEQFF

j_gene: TRBJ2-2
d_gene: TRBD2
v_gene: TRBV7-9
CDR3aa: CASSHGAGDTGELFF

j_gene: TRBJ2-3
d_gene: TRBD1
v_gene: TRBV28
CDR3aa: CASSHPGQGTDTQYF

j_gene: TRBJ2-7
d_gene: NA
v_gene: TRBV7-2
CDR3aa: CASSLDPDRSYEQYF

j_gene: TRBJ2-7
d_gene: TRBD2
v_gene: TRBV5-6
CDR3aa: CASSWTSDYEQYF

j_gene: TRBJ2-1
d_gene: NA
v_gene: TRBV5-8
CDR3aa: CASSLTPSSYNEQFF

j_gene: TRBJ2-5
d_gene: NA
v_gene: TRBV28
CDR3aa: CASSLSMGLAGETQYF

j_gene: TRBJ2-7
d_gene: NA
v_gene: TRBV7-5
CDR3aa: CARSLEGGCSYEQYF

j_gene: TRBJ1-5
d_gene: TRBD1
v_gene: TRBV19
CDR3aa: CASTRTGTGRVSNQPQHF

j_gene: TRBJ1-6
d_gene: TRBD1
v_gene: TRBV28
CDR3aa: CASSLAQGWSYNSPLHF

j_gene: TRBJ1-1
d_gene: TRBD1
v_gene: TRBV28
CDR3aa: CASSLSGTAEAFF

j_gene: TRBJ2-7
d_gene: NA
v_gene: TRBV19
CDR3aa: CASSFDQGVEEQYF

j_gene: TRBJ1-1
d_gene: NA
v_gene: TRBV6-5
CDR3aa: CASSYIRGTEAFF

j_gene: TRBJ2-7
d_gene: NA
v_gene: TRBV7-5
CDR3aa: CARSLLEQYF

j_gene: TRBJ1-3
d_gene: NA
v_gene: TRBV18
CDR3aa: CASQSRQPGNTIYF

j_gene: TRBJ1-3
d_gene: TRBD1
v_gene: TRBV7-2
CDR3aa: CASSLVQGRGNTIYF

j_gene: TRBJ2-3
d_gene: NA
v_gene: TRBV30
CDR3aa: CAWSRRAPDTQYF

j_gene: TRBJ2-7
d_gene: TRBD2
v_gene: TRBV28
CDR3aa: CASSPLTSGSSYEQYF

j_gene: TRBJ1-5
d_gene: NA
v_gene: TRBV6-5
CDR3aa: CASSRTANSNQPQHF

j_gene: TRBJ1-2
d_gene: TRBD1
v_gene: TRBV5-8
CDR3aa: CASSLYEGARGGYTF

j_gene: TRBJ2-7
d_gene: TRBD1
v_gene: TRBV9
CDR3aa: CASSSSGGQVIHEQYF

j_gene: TRBJ2-7
d_gene: NA
v_gene: TRBV6-5
CDR3aa: CASSYSNPSVSYEQYF

j_gene: TRBJ1-2
d_gene: NA
v_gene: TRBV28
CDR3aa: CASNPTVNYGYTF

j_gene: TRBJ1-5
d_gene: NA
v_gene: TRBV6-5
CDR3aa: CASGEQGGNQPQHF

j_gene: TRBJ2-3
d_gene: TRBD2
v_gene: TRBV4-3
CDR3aa: CASSHVSGREADTQYF

j_gene: TRBJ2-5
d_gene: TRBD2
v_gene: TRBV6-4
CDR3aa: CASSDHGASGAQETQYF

j_gene: TRBJ1-1
d_gene: NA
v_gene: TRBV20-1
CDR3aa: CSASAGTEAFF

j_gene: TRBJ2-1
d_gene: TRBD1
v_gene: TRBV2
CDR3aa: CASSVETGAYNEQFF

j_gene: TRBJ1-5
d_gene: NA
v_gene: TRBV7-4
CDR3aa: CASSLWWGNQPQHF

j_gene: TRBJ2-7
d_gene: NA
v_gene: TRBV5-8
CDR3aa: CATIYRQSYEQYF

j_gene: TRBJ1-1
d_gene: NA
v_gene: TRBV29-1
CDR3aa: CSVTITGNTEAFF

j_gene: TRBJ2-2
d_gene: TRBD2
v_gene: TRBV7-2
CDR3aa: CASSTTSGRGTGELFF

j_gene: TRBJ2-3
d_gene: NA
v_gene: TRBV7-3
CDR3aa: CASSLMGGASTDTQYF

j_gene: TRBJ2-7
d_gene: TRBD2
v_gene: TRBV7-3
CDR3aa: CASSLGGNYEQYF

j_gene: TRBJ2-2
d_gene: NA
v_gene: TRBV5-1
CDR3aa: CASSLLENTGELFF

j_gene: TRBJ2-7
d_gene: NA
v_gene: TRBV4-3
CDR3aa: CASSQDWAGSPPFSYEQYF

j_gene: TRBJ2-7
d_gene: TRBD1
v_gene: TRBV7-9
CDR3aa: CASSLYLTGGDGEQYF

j_gene: TRBJ1-1
d_gene: NA
v_gene: TRBV30
CDR3aa: CAWSGRLTEAFF

j_gene: TRBJ2-7
d_gene: NA
v_gene: TRBV7-2
CDR3aa: CASSPKTLSPEQYF

j_gene: TRBJ2-1
d_gene: TRBD1
v_gene: TRBV7-3
CDR3aa: CASSFGQGGEQFF

j_gene: TRBJ1-5
d_gene: NA
v_gene: TRBV7-2
CDR3aa: CASSPNWDGQPQHF

j_gene: TRBJ2-7
d_gene: NA
v_gene: TRBV11-2
CDR3aa: CASRETYEQYF

j_gene: TRBJ1-5
d_gene: NA
v_gene: TRBV7-6
CDR3aa: CASSPRDNQPQHF

j_gene: TRBJ2-7
d_gene: NA
v_gene: TRBV10-3
CDR3aa: CAISPGRQSSYEQYF

j_gene: TRBJ2-5
d_gene: NA
v_gene: TRBV28
CDR3aa: CASRWIGEETQYF